Presented here are 16 T cell receptor beta chains from one specimen sequenced in a study of regulatory T cells in long-lasting Graves disease. As for time point: newly diagnosed GD, antithyroid drugs for less than 3 months. From RNA extracted from PBMCs, the TCR library was made. Arm-PCR with iRepertoire HTBI primers amplified the CDR3 regions for these TCR beta libraries. TCRdb ran MiXCR on the multiplex PCR reads and lists one entry per CDR3 protein. The sample consists of about 530,000 distinct CDR3 sequences, roughly 15% of them appearing once. This sample was also put to use in a study of T cells in Graves' hyperthyroidism and ophthalmopathy.

Sequenced material: peripheral blood mononuclear cells (PBMCs), taken at new diagnosis, from a patient treated with antithyroid drugs. These receptor sequences come from a woman between 40 and 65 years old with Graves disease.

A remark on this clonotype: Given a much more abundant clone one base away, this may be a read error. The chain uses TRBV6-4 and TRBJ1-1; 10 bases map to TRBD1. The germline gives CDR1 MRHNA, CDR2 SNTAGT. With 3 bases clipped from V and 6 bases from J, the junction kept 7 bases outside the gene matches. The CDR3 has 15 residues. The CDR3 DNA is TGTGCCAGCAGTGAGAGTCCCGGGACAGGGGCTGAAGCTTTCTTT. It encodes CASSESPGTGAEAFF.

The rearrangement links TRBV28 to TRBJ2-5, with TRBD1 matching 8 bases. Germline CDR1 reads MDHEN; CDR2 reads SYDVKM. This CDR3 is built from 16 residues. After removal of 1 base from V and 4 bases from J, the junction contained 8 bases not matched to a gene. DNA for the CDR3: TGTGCCAGCAGTTTATTATCAGGGGGCTCGGGAGAGACCCAGTACTTC. This codes for CASSLLSGGSGETQYF.

In its sample, this clonotype was seen many times. The chain links TRBV7-3 to TRBJ1-1; D unresolved. This CDR3 region has 13 residues. Deletions cut 3 bases from V and 3 bases from J, with 8 bases between. Germline CDR1 is SGHTA and CDR2 is FQGTGA. The CDR3 DNA follows: TGTGCCAGCAGCTTGACATCTTACACTGAAGCTTTCTTT. Translation gives CASSLTSYTEAFF. Full variable domain (outside the CDR3, taken from reference TRBV7-3 and TRBJ1-1): GAGVSQTPSNKVTEKGKYVELRCDPISGHTALYWYRQSLGQGPEFLIYFQGTGAADDSGLPNDRFFAVRPEGSVSTLKIQRTERGDSAVYLCASSLTSYTEAFFGQGTRLTVV.

This clonotype was seen many times. The chain employs TRBV12-3 or TRBV12-4 and TRBJ2-2; 9 bases align to TRBD2. The CDR3 has 18 residues. V dropped 5 bases and J dropped 5; count of bases not matched to a gene: 15. The CDR3 sequence is CASSAKLWASGETGELFF. CDR3 sequence (DNA): TGTGCCAGCAGTGCCAAATTGTGGGCTAGCGGGGAGACCGGGGAGCTGTTTTTT.

The chain employs TRBV5-1 and TRBJ2-1; 11 bases map to TRBD2. The V and J ends lost 1 base and 8 bases, in that order; junction bases with no gene match: 14. The CDR3 runs to 18 residues. Per the germline V gene, CDR1 is SGHRS and CDR2 is YFSETQ. The CDR3: CASSLRVIAGGPHDEQFF. In DNA, the CDR3 is TGCGCCAGCAGCTTGAGAGTGATAGCGGGGGGGCCGCACGATGAGCAGTTCTTC.

Concerning this clonotype itself: Possible read error: a much larger clone is one base away. The chain combines TRBV2 with TRBJ2-7; 13 nucleotides match TRBD2. The CDR3 totals 15 residues. Trimming removed 2 bases from V and 9 bases from J; junction bases left unmatched: 7. Germline values: CDR1 SNHLY, CDR2 FYNNEI. The CDR3 spells CASSETGLAGWGQYF. The CDR3 DNA follows: TGTGCCAGCAGTGAAACGGGACTAGCGGGGTGGGGGCAGTACTTC.

The chain carries TRBV2 and TRBJ2-1; TRBD1 agrees at 7 bases. This CDR3 comprises 14 residues. Germline V gene data show CDR1 as SNHLY and CDR2 as FYNNEI. V gave up 7 bases and J gave up 6 bases; unmatched junction bases: 9. CDR3 bases: TGTGCCAGCAAGGGGACAGTAACCGGCAATGAGCAGTTCTTC. Protein sequence: CASKGTVTGNEQFF.

This clonotype was observed a few times. The chain employs TRBV2 and TRBJ1-6; no definite D call. Germline V gene sequence: CDR1 SNHLY, CDR2 FYNNEI. V lost 5 bases and J 0 bases, leaving 11 bases between the germline ends. This CDR3 is 16 amino acids long. CDR3 in DNA: TGTGCCAGCAGTACGGGTCGGGGCTCCTATAATTCACCCCTCCACTTT. Translating gives CASSTGRGSYNSPLHF. Filled out from reference TRBV2 and TRBJ1-6, the complete variable domain reads EPEVTQTPSHQVTQMGQEVILRCVPISNHLYFYWYRQILGQKVEFLVSFYNNEISEKSEIFDDQFSVERPDGSNFTLKIRSTKLEDSAMYFCASSTGRGSYNSPLHFGNGTRLTVT.

This clonotype has a count of ten or more. The chain combines TRBV18 with TRBJ1-1; unclear D gene. CDR1 is KGHSH and CDR2 is LQKENI in the germline V gene. This CDR3 contains 14 residues. V gave up 2 bases and J gave up 0 bases, with 7 bases separating them. The CDR3 sequence: CASSPDRVNTEAFF. In DNA form, the CDR3 reads TGTGCCAGCTCACCAGACCGGGTGAACACTGAAGCTTTCTTT.

This clonotype was seen only once. V gene TRBV19 combines with J gene TRBJ2-2; 7 positions match TRBD2. Trimming took 5 bases from V and 0 from J; bases not matched to a gene: 9. The CDR3 runs 17 residues. The V gene's germline CDR1 is LNHDA and CDR2 SQIVND (reference sequence). The chain's CDR3 is CASSGGPTSSNTGELFF. The CDR3 nucleotides are TGTGCCAGTAGTGGAGGCCCGACTAGCTCGAACACCGGGGAGCTGTTTTTT.

This clonotype occurred many times. The chain recombines TRBV9 with TRBJ2-3; tentative D call: TRBD2 (5 bases). Germline values: CDR1 SGDLS, CDR2 YYNGEE. The CDR3 sequence is 13 residues long. V was shortened by 3 bases and J by 4 bases, with 9 bases between the two germline ends. The CDR3: CASSAQLADTQYF. The CDR3 bases are TGTGCCAGCAGCGCACAACTAGCAGATACGCAGTATTTT.

The chain joins TRBV15 to TRBJ2-7, with D tentatively TRBD2 (6 bases). This CDR3 contains 19 residues. The V gene lost 3 bases and the J gene lost 7 bases, with 31 bases spanning the gap. CDR1 is LNHNV, CDR2 YYDKDF, per germline (reference sequence). The CDR3 DNA reads as TGTGCCACCAGCAGTGCCACGGGGGAGTCACTACACCCATACGCGGAGCAGTACTTC. Its translation is CATSSATGESLHPYAEQYF.

The rearrangement links TRBV11-3 to TRBJ2-5; TRBD1 might be the D (6 bases). Trimming pared 8 bases from V and 5 bases from J, leaving 15 bases between. Germline V lookup: CDR1 SGHNT, CDR2 YENEEA. This CDR3 has 13 amino acids. As DNA, the CDR3 is TGTGCCAGCGGCACAGGGCTCGAGGAGACCCAGTACTTC. Its protein is CASGTGLEETQYF.

The rearrangement links TRBV30 to TRBJ1-4; 7 positions agree with TRBD1. The CDR3 runs 13 residues. Germline CDR1 and CDR2: GTSNPN and SVGIG (reference sequence). V was pared by 8 bases and J by 8 bases, with 11 bases of the junction left unmatched. The CDR3 DNA sequence: TGTGCCAGAGGGGGCGTCATCGGGGAAAAACTGTTTTTT. Protein: CARGGVIGEKLFF.

This clonotype was found many times. The chain employs TRBV11-3 and TRBJ2-1; possibly TRBD2 for D (6 bases). From germline, CDR1 is SGHNT and CDR2 YENEEA. The CDR3 consists of 13 residues. Trimming pared 0 bases from V and 14 bases from J, leaving 14 bases between. CDR3 nucleotide sequence: TGTGCCAGCAGCTTAGACCAGGTGGGCGGGGAGTTCTTC. Its protein product is CASSLDQVGGEFF.

V and J are TRBV6-1 and TRBJ1-2; no clear D. Germline loops: CDR1 MNHNS, CDR2 SASEGT. Trimming took off 6 bases at V and 5 bases at J, with 19 bases between the two ends. CDR3 size: 15 residues. The CDR3 sequence is CASRPYVGPFYGYTF. DNA of the CDR3: TGTGCCAGCAGGCCTTACGTCGGACCTTTTTATGGCTACACCTTC.